A single sample gave rise to the 26 T cell receptor beta chains below, sequenced in a study of OX40 agonist ivuxolimab in advanced cancers. Some clones are missing from TCRdb's copy, which holds only in-frame ones; the method was immunoSEQ multiplex PCR. Here the sample spans 63,000 or so clones, roughly 80% being singletons. The source was CD4+ or CD8+ T cells sorted from blood, collected in a trial of the OX40 agonist ivuxolimab. Receptors were obtained from an adult with an advanced solid tumor such as melanoma, head and neck, liver or kidney cancer.

The chain carries TRBV5-4 and TRBJ2-3, with 9 bases matching TRBD2. V lost 1 base and J lost 4; bases outside the gene matches: 7. This CDR3 is built from 16 residues. Germline CDR1 is SGHNT and CDR2 is YYREEE (reference sequence). The CDR3 region has the DNA TGTGCCAGCAGCTTGTCGGGCGGGGGGGCCTCAGATACGCAGTATTTT. Protein product: CASSLSGGGASDTQYF.

This chain connects TRBV29-1 to TRBJ1-3; no clear D. Trimming stripped 5 bases from V and 1 base from J, with 9 bases between. Germline V lookup: CDR1 SQVTM, CDR2 ANQGSEA. CDR3 length: 13 amino acids. The CDR3 bases are TGCAGCGTTAACAGCGGGTCTGGAAACACCATATATTTT. Translation gives CSVNSGSGNTIYF.

V and J are TRBV19 and TRBJ1-1, with 7 bases lining up with TRBD1. J gave up 5 bases and V 1 base, and 16 bases lay outside the gene matches. Germline CDR1 is LNHDA and CDR2 is SQIVND (reference sequence). This CDR3 has 18 residues. The CDR3 region has the DNA TGTGCCAGTAGTATAGCATTCGAGGGGGCGCAAAAGGGTACTGAAGCTTTCTTT. This sequence encodes CASSIAFEGAQKGTEAFF.

This clone appeared a single time. The V gene is TRBV27, the J gene TRBJ2-2, with unresolved D. Germline CDR1 MNHEY, CDR2 SMNVEV (reference sequence). Trimming pared 6 bases from V and 4 bases from J, leaving 6 bases between. The CDR3 has 12 amino acids. The DNA of the CDR3 is TGTGCCAGCAGCAGGCCCACCGGGGAGCTGTTTTTT. Protein sequence: CASSRPTGELFF.

The J gene is TRBJ1-6, the V gene TRBV27; TRBD1 agrees at 10 bases. The CDR3 extends over 14 amino acids. V gave up 6 bases and J gave up 6 bases; unmatched junction bases: 2. Germline V lookup: CDR1 MNHEY, CDR2 SMNVEV (reference sequence). CDR3: CASRGTGANSPLHF. CDR3 DNA: TGTGCCAGCAGGGGGACAGGGGCTAATTCACCCCTCCACTTT.

A remark on this clone: The sample carries other DNA sequences with the same CDR3. V and J are TRBV29-1 and TRBJ2-2; D is uncertain. The ends were cut back, 3 bases at V and 4 bases at J, with 9 bases in the middle. Germline V CDR1 and CDR2: SQVTM, ANQGSEA. The CDR3 spans 13 residues. CDR3: CSVDWQSTGELFF. The CDR3 DNA reads TGCAGCGTTGATTGGCAGAGCACCGGGGAGCTGTTTTTT.

The chain carries TRBV27 and TRBJ1-1; possible D gene TRBD1, 5 bases. The germline V gene encodes CDR1 MNHEY and CDR2 SMNVEV (reference sequence). CDR3 length equals 13 residues. V shed 6 bases and J shed 5 bases, with 13 bases lying between them. CDR3 protein: CASSPREGTEAFF. DNA for the CDR3: TGTGCCAGCAGCCCCAGGGAGGGAACTGAAGCTTTCTTT.

The V gene is TRBV6-5, the J gene TRBJ1-6, with a possible D match to TRBD1 (5 bases). V was cut by 7 bases and J by 14 bases, with 18 bases left in between. Germline V CDR1 and CDR2: MNHEY, SVGAGI. This CDR3 is 13 amino acids long. The CDR3 nucleotides are TGTGCCAGCAATCTCGAGGGGCTTCTCACCCTCCACTTT. Its translation: CASNLEGLLTLHF.

The rearrangement joins TRBV29-1 to TRBJ2-7; TRBD2 matches 7 bases. The length of the CDR3 is 16 residues. The V segment lost 7 bases and the J segment 5 bases; nucleotides outside the gene matches: 20. Looked up from germline, CDR1 is SQVTM and CDR2 is ANQGSEA. CDR3 amino acids: CSGLSGTKDVTNEQYF. CDR3 bases: TGCAGCGGACTATCCGGGACTAAGGACGTTACGAACGAGCAGTACTTC.

V is TRBV18 and J is TRBJ1-2; 7 nucleotides match TRBD1. Germline V CDR1 and CDR2: KGHSH, LQKENI. Losses at the gene ends were 2 bases for V and 8 bases for J; bases not matched to a gene: 5. The CDR3 covers 13 residues. The CDR3 bases are TGTGCCAGCTCACCAGACAGGGTTGGAGGCTACACCTTC. This encodes CASSPDRVGGYTF. The whole variable domain, filled in from reference TRBV18 and TRBJ1-2, reads NAGVMQNPRHLVRRRGQEARLRCSPMKGHSHVYWYRQLPEEGLKFMVYLQKENIIDESGMPKERFSAEFPKEGPSILRIQQVVRGDSAAYFCASSPDRVGGYTFGSGTRLTVV.

This chain links TRBV5-6 with TRBJ1-5, with D tentatively TRBD1 (5 bases). Trimming removed 4 bases from V and 1 base from J, with 15 bases in between. In germline, CDR1 is SGHDT, CDR2 YYEEEE. The length of the CDR3 is 16 residues. This CDR3 reads CASSPNAGLSNQPQHF. Written as DNA, the CDR3 is TGTGCCAGCAGCCCGAACGCAGGGTTAAGCAATCAGCCCCAGCATTTT.

V gene TRBV25-1 combines with J gene TRBJ1-1; 10 nucleotides agree with TRBD1. The junction had 19 bases not matched to a gene; V was cut back by 8 bases and J by 4 bases. Germline V gene sequence: CDR1 MGHDK, CDR2 SYGVNS. There are 18 residues in the CDR3. This CDR3 is CASGVTGGASGQSTEAFF. DNA for the CDR3: TGTGCCAGCGGAGTGACAGGGGGCGCTAGTGGGCAGAGCACTGAAGCTTTCTTT.

J is TRBJ2-7 and V is TRBV5-1; maybe TRBD2 (8 bases). CDR3 size: 16 residues. V lost 4 bases and J lost 7, with 24 bases in between. Germline CDR1 and CDR2: SGHRS and YFSETQ. The CDR3 protein is CASSGATGSGRGEQYF. The DNA for the CDR3 is TGCGCCAGCAGCGGGGCGACAGGGAGCGGGAGAGGTGAGCAGTACTTC.

DNA of the CDR3: TGTGCCAGCTCACCGACCCAGATTGGGGGGCAAGATTCACCCCTCCACTTT. This gives the protein CASSPTQIGGQDSPLHF. The chain carries TRBV18 and TRBJ1-6; D is perhaps TRBD1 (6 bases). This CDR3 has 17 residues. In germline, CDR1 is KGHSH, CDR2 LQKENI. Trimming shortened V by 3 bases and J by 8 bases, and 20 bases separated the two germline ends.

This clone has just a few counts. V is TRBV6-5 and J is TRBJ1-5, with TRBD1 identical over 8 bases. Germline CDR1 MNHEY, CDR2 SVGAGI. This CDR3 contains 14 residues. V shed 4 bases and J 11 bases; nucleotides not matched to a gene: 10. In DNA form, the CDR3 reads TGTGCCAGCAGTTCCTCGTGGACAGGGAGCACCCAGCATTTT. It is translated as CASSSSWTGSTQHF.

V is TRBV9 and J is TRBJ1-1, with no clear D. The CDR3 is 14 residues long. Germline CDR1 reads SGDLS; CDR2 reads YYNGEE. V lost 5 bases and J 4 bases, leaving 15 bases between the germline ends. In DNA form, the CDR3 reads TGTGCCAGCAGGGACCTCCAGAGGAGCACTGAAGCTTTCTTT. This codes for CASRDLQRSTEAFF. The full variable domain, with the rest looked up from reference TRBV9 and TRBJ1-1, is DSGVTQTPKHLITATGQRVTLRCSPRSGDLSVYWYQQSLDQGLQFLIQYYNGEERAKGNILERFSAQQFPDLHSELNLSSLELGDSALYFCASRDLQRSTEAFFGQGTRLTVV.

CDR3 in amino acids: CASSRSQQETQYF. The CDR3 DNA is TGTGCCAGCAGTCGTTCTCAGCAAGAGACCCAGTACTTC. This chain uses TRBV7-7 with TRBJ2-5; D unclear. Germline values: CDR1 SSHAT, CDR2 FNYEAQ (reference sequence). The V gene lost 6 bases and the J gene lost 2 bases, with 10 bases spanning the gap. The CDR3 consists of 13 residues.

This clone was detected only a few times. The V and J genes are TRBV16 and TRBJ1-1, with TRBD1 as a possible D gene (5 bases). CDR1 and CDR2 (germline): KGHSY, FQNENV. This CDR3 is 15 amino acids long. V was trimmed by 5 bases and J by 1 base, leaving 14 bases between them. The CDR3 is CASSAAGGSNTEAFF. CDR3 nucleotide sequence: TGTGCCAGCAGCGCCGCGGGGGGGTCGAACACTGAAGCTTTCTTT.

As to this clone: Mismatch with germline at one junction end may stem from a read error. The chain combines TRBV7-9 with TRBJ2-7; possibly TRBD2 for D (7 bases). The length of the CDR3 is 12 residues. CDR1 and CDR2 from the germline V gene are SEHNR and FQNEAQ (reference sequence). In nucleotides, the CDR3 is TGTGCCAGCAGCTTAGAGCGGGACACTTTTTGGTTC. Encoded protein: CASSLERDTFWF.

The chain recombines TRBV5-6 with TRBJ2-3, with D possibly being TRBD2 (6 bases). CDR1 and CDR2 (germline): SGHDT, YYEEEE. Between the trimmed V and J ends, which lost 0 bases and 2 bases, there was a span of 13 bases. There are 16 residues in the CDR3. The CDR3 spells CASSLEGRGFTDTQYF. The CDR3, as DNA: TGTGCCAGCAGCTTGGAAGGGCGGGGCTTCACAGATACGCAGTATTTT.

This clone has only one observation. This rearrangement joins TRBV5-1 to TRBJ2-3, with 7 bases lining up with TRBD2. The trim removed 3 bases at V and 2 bases at J, leaving 6 bases unmatched. CDR3 length: 15 amino acids. Germline V gives CDR1 SGHRS, CDR2 YFSETQ. CDR3: CASSWGGTHTDTQYF. The CDR3 DNA reads as TGCGCCAGCAGCTGGGGGGGAACACACACAGATACGCAGTATTTT.

This chain joins TRBV25-1 and TRBJ1-2; D remains unclear. Germline lookup yields CDR1 MGHDK and CDR2 SYGVNS. Trimming pared 5 bases from V and 6 bases from J, leaving 16 bases between. CDR3 size: 14 residues. The CDR3 here is CASSHPSPGHGYTF. For the CDR3, the DNA is TGTGCCAGCAGTCACCCCTCCCCCGGGCATGGCTACACCTTC.

This clone turned up a few times. The chain couples TRBV7-9 to TRBJ1-2; TRBD1 matches 7 bases. Germline values: CDR1 SEHNR, CDR2 FQNEAQ (reference sequence). V lost 3 bases to trimming and J lost 0 bases; unmatched junction nucleotides: 16. CDR3 length: 19 amino acids. Here the CDR3 reads CASSFPTIGQEKANYGYTF. DNA for the CDR3: TGTGCCAGCAGCTTCCCCACTATCGGACAGGAGAAAGCTAACTATGGCTACACCTTC.

The chain links TRBV2 to TRBJ2-7; D call uncertain. This CDR3 contains 16 residues. V shed 10 bases and J shed 1 base, with 23 bases lying between them. Germline-derived CDR1 and CDR2 are SNHLY and FYNNEI. The CDR3 coding sequence is TGTGCCACCAGGCATAGGGTGGGTCCTCTTTCCTACGAGCAGTACTTC. It codes for CATRHRVGPLSYEQYF.

This clone was counted only a few times. J is TRBJ1-3 and V is TRBV5-4, with D possibly being TRBD1 (5 bases). Germline V gene lookup returns CDR1 SGHNT and CDR2 YYREEE (reference sequence). CDR3 length equals 15 residues. V was clipped by 4 bases and J by 1 base, with 12 bases between them. The DNA for the CDR3 is TGTGCCAGCAGCCCTCAGGGATCGTCTGGAAACACCATATATTTT. Its translation: CASSPQGSSGNTIYF.

The J gene is TRBJ2-7, the V gene TRBV10-2; possibly TRBD2 for D (6 bases). Trimming cost V 2 bases and J 12 bases, with 14 bases left between them. This CDR3 is built from 12 residues. Germline CDR1 reads WSHSY; CDR2 reads SAAADI. The CDR3 spells CASSENSGRTYF. The CDR3 DNA reads TGCGCCAGCAGTGAGAACAGCGGGCGAACGTACTTC.